The clone carrying this T cell receptor beta chain was recorded many times. This specimen belongs to a study of CD8+CD57+ T cells in acquired aplastic anemia. The overall study: When averaged, DNA from sorted CD4+ and CD8+ cells came to around 3.1 ug.

Patients selected for sequencing had displayed CD8+CD57+ cell expansion by flow cytometry. Blood came from patients not yet given any therapy. Profiling of TCR beta VDJ combinations and CDR3 sequences used genomic DNA as template. TCRdb processed the reads anew with MiXCR; each CDR3 protein has one entry. This table holds 310,000 or so distinct CDR3 sequences, approximately 60% found once. The CDR3 spans 17 residues. Germline lookup yields CDR1 SGHTA and CDR2 FQGTGA. V was pared by 5 bases and J by 2 bases, with 9 bases of the junction left unmatched. This clonotype was obtained from a human donor with aplastic anemia. The J gene is TRBJ2-2, the V gene TRBV7-3; 9 positions agree with TRBD1. Sequencing used sorted CD4+, CD8+, or CD8+CD57+ T cells (not recorded which) from PBMCs. CDR3 DNA sequence: TGTGCCAGCAGCAAATTTCCGGGACAGGGAAACACCGGGGAGCTGTTTTTT. This codes for CASSKFPGQGNTGELFF.